The clone carrying this T cell receptor beta chain was counted only a few times. Its antigen is unknown. This record belongs to a study of T cell repertoires in cytomegalovirus infection. Study in general: Public signatures in TCR beta pointed to CMV infection and matching HLA type.

The study's findings and limits: The study identified carriers of CMV plus the relevant HLA from cumulative public TCR beta family frequency.

TCRdb reanalysed the reads using MiXCR and keeps one entry per CDR3 protein. This repertoire shows about 740,000 distinct CDR3 sequences, 35% to 40% found once; its top ten account for around 2.6%. Looked up from germline, CDR1 is MDHEN and CDR2 is SYDVKM. The CDR3 length is 15 residues. J lost 5 bases, V lost 4 bases, and 8 bases had no gene match. The sequencing input was PBMCs. This chain uses TRBV28 with TRBJ2-3, with 8 bases lining up with TRBD1. The origin of this receptor is a human donor in good health (CMV status not recorded). Some clones in this sample may be carry-over from other donors' samples. CDR3 sequence reads: CASSWGQVGKDTQYF. CDR3 in DNA: TGTGCCAGCAGTTGGGGACAGGTCGGTAAAGATACGCAGTATTTT.